The T cell receptor beta chain described here comes from a study of a mutant IDH1 vaccine in newly diagnosed glioma. Some clones are missing from TCRdb's copy, which holds only in-frame ones; the method was immunoSEQ multiplex PCR. The sample yields about 55,000 clones, approximately 80% seen once. The count of this clone is one. Antigen: not known. The germline CDR1 and CDR2 sequences are MGHRA and YSYEKL. The CDR3 runs 16 residues. Trimming cost V 3 bases and J 1 base, with 15 bases left between them. Time point reported: week 35, safety follow-up. In the vaccine, a single dose held 300 ug of the mutant IDH1 20-mer peptide, along with topical imiquimod.

This clonotype originated in a woman aged 18 to 35 with glioma. The chain combines TRBV4-1 with TRBJ2-5; no firm D call. The sequences come from PBMCs, collected from a glioma patient whose treatment included an IDH1 peptide vaccine. CDR3: CASSHSQDRAQETQYF. As DNA, the CDR3 is TGCGCCAGCAGCCACTCCCAGGATAGGGCCCAAGAGACCCAGTACTTC.